The clone carrying this T cell receptor beta chain was recorded only once. Its antigen is currently unknown. This record belongs to a study of vaccination effects on CD4 cells after COVID-19. Study-level findings and limits: Vaccine-induced clones in healthy vaccinees cross-reacted with common cold coronaviruses in only 1 of 255 cases. In the late period after vaccination, infection- and vaccine-induced clones contracted markedly. Few convalescent patients and no early post-infection timepoints were included in the study.

Data came from immunoSEQ multiplex PCR; TCRdb stores just in-frame clones and leaves some out. The sample yields 20,000 to 25,000 clones, under 75% seen once. The CDR3 is made up of 11 amino acids. The V gene lost 6 bases and the J gene lost 6 bases, with 9 bases spanning the gap. Germline CDR1 MNHEY, CDR2 SVGAGI. Antigen-specific CD4+ T cells expanded by the ViraFEST assay with viral peptide pools were then sequenced. After roughly 9 days in culture, the CD4+ T cells were isolated. Vaccinated recipients, who were negative for nucleocapsid antibodies, had no history of SARS-CoV-2 infection. Days 3 and 7 saw half the medium replaced with IL-2 medium.

This clonotype was sampled from a human donor who received a COVID-19 vaccine. Specimen: CD4+ T cells from PBMCs cultured with HCoV-NL63 spike peptides, collected before COVID-19 vaccination. The chain is built from TRBV6-5 and TRBJ2-7, with a tentative D call TRBD1 (5 bases). The DNA of the CDR3 is TGTGCCAGCAGAAACCAGGGCGAGCAGTACTTC. This translates into CASRNQGEQYF.